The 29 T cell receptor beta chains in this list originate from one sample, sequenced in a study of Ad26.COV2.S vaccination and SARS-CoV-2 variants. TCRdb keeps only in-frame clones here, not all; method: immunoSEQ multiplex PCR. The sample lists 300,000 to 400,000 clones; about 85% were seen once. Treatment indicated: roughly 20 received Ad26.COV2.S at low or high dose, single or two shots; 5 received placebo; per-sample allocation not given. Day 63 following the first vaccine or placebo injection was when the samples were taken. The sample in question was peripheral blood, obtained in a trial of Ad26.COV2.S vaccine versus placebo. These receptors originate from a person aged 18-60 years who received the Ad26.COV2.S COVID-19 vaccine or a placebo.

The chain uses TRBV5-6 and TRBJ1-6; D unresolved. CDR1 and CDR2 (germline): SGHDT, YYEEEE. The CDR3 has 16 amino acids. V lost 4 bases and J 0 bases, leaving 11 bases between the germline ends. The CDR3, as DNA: TGTGCCAGCAGCGGAGGTTTCAGCTCCTATAATTCACCCCTCCACTTT. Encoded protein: CASSGGFSSYNSPLHF.

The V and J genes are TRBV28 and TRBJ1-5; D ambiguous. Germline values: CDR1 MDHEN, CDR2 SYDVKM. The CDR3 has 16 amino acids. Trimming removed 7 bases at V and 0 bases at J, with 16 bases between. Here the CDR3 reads CASTETGVISNQPQHF. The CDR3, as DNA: TGTGCCAGCACTGAAACTGGAGTAATTAGCAATCAGCCCCAGCATTTT. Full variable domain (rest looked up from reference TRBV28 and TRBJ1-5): DVKVTQSSRYLVKRTGEKVFLECVQDMDHENMFWYRQDPGLGLRLIYFSYDVKMKEKGDIPEGYSVSREKKERFSLILESASTNQTSMYLCASTETGVISNQPQHFGDGTRLSIL.

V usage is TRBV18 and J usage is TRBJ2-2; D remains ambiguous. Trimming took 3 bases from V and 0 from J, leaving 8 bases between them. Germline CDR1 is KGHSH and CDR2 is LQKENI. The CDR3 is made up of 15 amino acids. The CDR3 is CASSPFRSNTGELFF. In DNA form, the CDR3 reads TGTGCCAGCTCACCCTTCCGGTCGAACACCGGGGAGCTGTTTTTT.

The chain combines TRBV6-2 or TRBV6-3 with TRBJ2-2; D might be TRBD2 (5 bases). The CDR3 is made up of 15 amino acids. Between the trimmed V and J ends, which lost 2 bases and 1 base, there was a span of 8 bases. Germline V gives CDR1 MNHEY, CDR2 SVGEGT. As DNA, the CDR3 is TGTGCCAGCAGTTACACCGCGGGGAACACCGGGGAGCTGTTTTTT. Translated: CASSYTAGNTGELFF.

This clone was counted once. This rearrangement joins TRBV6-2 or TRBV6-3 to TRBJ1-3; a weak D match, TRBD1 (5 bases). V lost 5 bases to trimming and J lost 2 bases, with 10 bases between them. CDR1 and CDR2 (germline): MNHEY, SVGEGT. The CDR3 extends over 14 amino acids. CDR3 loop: CASSKTEPGNTIYF. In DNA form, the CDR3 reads TGTGCCAGCAGTAAGACAGAGCCTGGAAACACCATATATTTT.

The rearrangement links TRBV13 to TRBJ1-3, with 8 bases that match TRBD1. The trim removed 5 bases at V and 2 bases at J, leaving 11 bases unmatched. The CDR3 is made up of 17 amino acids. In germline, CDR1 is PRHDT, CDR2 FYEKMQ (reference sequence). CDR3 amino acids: CASSRATGGGTGNTIYF. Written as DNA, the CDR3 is TGTGCCAGCAGCCGCGCTACAGGGGGAGGAACTGGAAACACCATATATTTT.

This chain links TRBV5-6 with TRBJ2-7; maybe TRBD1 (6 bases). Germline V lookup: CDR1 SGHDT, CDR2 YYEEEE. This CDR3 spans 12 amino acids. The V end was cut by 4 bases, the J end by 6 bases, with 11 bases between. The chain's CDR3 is CASSALRGEQYF. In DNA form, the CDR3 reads TGTGCCAGCAGCGCCCTCAGGGGCGAGCAGTACTTC. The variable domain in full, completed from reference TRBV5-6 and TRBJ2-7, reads DAGVTQSPTHLIKTRGQQVTLRCSPKSGHDTVSWYQQALGQGPQFIFQYYEEEERQRGNFPDRFSGHQFPNYSSELNVNALLLGDSALYLCASSALRGEQYFGPGTRLTVT.

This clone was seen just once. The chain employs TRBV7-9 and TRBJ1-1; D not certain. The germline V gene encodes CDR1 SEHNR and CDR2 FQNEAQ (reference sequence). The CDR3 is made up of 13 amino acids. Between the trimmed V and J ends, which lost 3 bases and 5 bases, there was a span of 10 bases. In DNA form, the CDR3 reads TGTGCCAGCAGCTTGGGTGTAAGAACTGAAGCTTTCTTT. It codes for CASSLGVRTEAFF. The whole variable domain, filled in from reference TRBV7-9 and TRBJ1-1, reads DTGVSQNPRHKITKRGQNVTFRCDPISEHNRLYWYRQTLGQGPEFLTYFQNEAQLEKSRLLSDRFSAERPKGSFSTLEIQRTEQGDSAMYLCASSLGVRTEAFFGQGTRLTVV.

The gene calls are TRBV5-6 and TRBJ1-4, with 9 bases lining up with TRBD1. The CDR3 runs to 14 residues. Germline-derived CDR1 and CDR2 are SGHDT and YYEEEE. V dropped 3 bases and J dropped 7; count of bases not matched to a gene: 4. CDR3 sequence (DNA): TGTGCCAGCAGCTCCGGGACAGGGAGTGAAAAACTGTTTTTT. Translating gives CASSSGTGSEKLFF. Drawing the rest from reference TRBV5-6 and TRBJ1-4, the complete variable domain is DAGVTQSPTHLIKTRGQQVTLRCSPKSGHDTVSWYQQALGQGPQFIFQYYEEEERQRGNFPDRFSGHQFPNYSSELNVNALLLGDSALYLCASSSGTGSEKLFFGSGTQLSVL.

This chain's CDR3 is CASSYTRGPLLKSYEQYF. The CDR3, as DNA: TGTGCCAGCAGCTACACCCGGGGCCCCCTTCTAAAGTCCTACGAGCAGTACTTC. J is TRBJ2-7 and V is TRBV5-8; the D call may be TRBD1 or TRBD2 (5 bases each). The CDR3 has 18 residues. Germline V gives CDR1 SGHTS, CDR2 YDEGEE. V was pared by 3 bases and J by 1 base, with 23 bases between.

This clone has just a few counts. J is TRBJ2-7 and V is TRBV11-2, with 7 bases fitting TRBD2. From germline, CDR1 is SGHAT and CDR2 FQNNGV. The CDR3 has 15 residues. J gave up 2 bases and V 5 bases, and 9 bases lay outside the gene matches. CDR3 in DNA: TGTGCCAGCAGCCCTAGACTAGCTGATACCTACGAGCAGTACTTC. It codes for CASSPRLADTYEQYF.

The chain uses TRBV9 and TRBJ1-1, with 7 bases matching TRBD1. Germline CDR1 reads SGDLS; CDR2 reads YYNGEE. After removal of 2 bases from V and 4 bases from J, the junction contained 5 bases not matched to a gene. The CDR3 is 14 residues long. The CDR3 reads CASSVGTASTEAFF. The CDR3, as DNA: TGTGCCAGCAGCGTCGGGACAGCGAGCACTGAAGCTTTCTTT.

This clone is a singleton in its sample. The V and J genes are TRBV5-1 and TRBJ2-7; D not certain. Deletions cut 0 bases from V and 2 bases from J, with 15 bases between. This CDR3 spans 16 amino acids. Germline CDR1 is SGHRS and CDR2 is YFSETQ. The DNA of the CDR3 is TGCGCCAGCAGCTTGGGAACTTTCGGGCAAACCTACGAGCAGTACTTC. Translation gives CASSLGTFGQTYEQYF. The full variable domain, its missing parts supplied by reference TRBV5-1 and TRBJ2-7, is KAGVTQTPRYLIKTRGQQVTLSCSPISGHRSVSWYQQTPGQGLQFLFEYFSETQRNKGNFPGRFSGRQFSNSRSEMNVSTLELGDSALYLCASSLGTFGQTYEQYFGPGTRLTVT.

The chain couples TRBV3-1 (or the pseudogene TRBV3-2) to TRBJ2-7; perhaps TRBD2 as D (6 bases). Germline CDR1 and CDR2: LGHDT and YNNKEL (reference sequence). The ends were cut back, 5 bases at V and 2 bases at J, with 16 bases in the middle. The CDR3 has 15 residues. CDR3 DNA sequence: TGTGCCAGCAGCAGGAGTAGGGAGGCCCCCTACGAGCAGTACTTC. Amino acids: CASSRSREAPYEQYF.

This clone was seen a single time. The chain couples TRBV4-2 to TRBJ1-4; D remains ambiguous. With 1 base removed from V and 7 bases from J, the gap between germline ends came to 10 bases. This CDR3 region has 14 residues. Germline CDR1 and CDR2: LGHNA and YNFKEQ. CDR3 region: CASSQVVGREKLFF. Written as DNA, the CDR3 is TGTGCCAGCAGCCAAGTGGTAGGGCGTGAAAAACTGTTTTTT.

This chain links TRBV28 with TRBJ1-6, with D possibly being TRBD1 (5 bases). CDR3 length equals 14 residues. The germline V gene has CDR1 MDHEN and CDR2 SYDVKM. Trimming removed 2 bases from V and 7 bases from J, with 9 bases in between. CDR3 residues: CASSLRQTNSPLHF. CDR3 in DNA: TGTGCCAGCAGTTTACGACAGACCAATTCACCCCTCCACTTT.

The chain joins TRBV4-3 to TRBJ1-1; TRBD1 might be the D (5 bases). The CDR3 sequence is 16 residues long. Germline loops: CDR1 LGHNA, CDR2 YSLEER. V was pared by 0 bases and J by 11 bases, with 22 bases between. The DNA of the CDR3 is TGCGCCAGCAGCCAAGATCTTGGGATGGGGGTTTTCGGGGCTTTCTTT. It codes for CASSQDLGMGVFGAFF.

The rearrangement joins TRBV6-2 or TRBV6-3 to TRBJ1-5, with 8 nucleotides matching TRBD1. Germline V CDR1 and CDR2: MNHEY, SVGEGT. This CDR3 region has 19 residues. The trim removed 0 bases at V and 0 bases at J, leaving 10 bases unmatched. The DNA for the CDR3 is TGTGCCAGCAGTTACTCCCCGGGAAGGGGACAGGATAGCAATCAGCCCCAGCATTTT. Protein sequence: CASSYSPGRGQDSNQPQHF.

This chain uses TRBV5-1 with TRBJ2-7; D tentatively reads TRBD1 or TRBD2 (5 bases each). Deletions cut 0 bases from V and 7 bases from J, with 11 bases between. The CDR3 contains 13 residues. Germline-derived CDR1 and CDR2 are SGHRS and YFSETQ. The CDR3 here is CASSLGGAWEQYF. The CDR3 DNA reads TGCGCCAGCAGCTTGGGAGGGGCCTGGGAGCAGTACTTC.

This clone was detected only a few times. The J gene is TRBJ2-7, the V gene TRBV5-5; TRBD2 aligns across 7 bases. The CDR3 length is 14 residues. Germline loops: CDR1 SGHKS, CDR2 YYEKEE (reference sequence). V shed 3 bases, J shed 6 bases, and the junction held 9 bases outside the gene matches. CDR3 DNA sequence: TGTGCCAGCAGCTCAGGACTAGTCATATCCGAGCAGTACTTC. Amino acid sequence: CASSSGLVISEQYF. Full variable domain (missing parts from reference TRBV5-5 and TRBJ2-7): DAGVTQSPTHLIKTRGQQVTLRCSPISGHKSVSWYQQVLGQGPQFIFQYYEKEERGRGNFPDRFSARQFPNYSSELNVNALLLGDSALYLCASSSGLVISEQYFGPGTRLTVT.

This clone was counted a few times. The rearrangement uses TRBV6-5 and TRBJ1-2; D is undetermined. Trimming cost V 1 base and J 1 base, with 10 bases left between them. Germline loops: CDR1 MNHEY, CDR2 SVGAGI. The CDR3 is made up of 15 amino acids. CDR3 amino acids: CASSYFSTHNYGYTF. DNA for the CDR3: TGTGCCAGCAGTTACTTCTCAACCCATAACTATGGCTACACCTTC.

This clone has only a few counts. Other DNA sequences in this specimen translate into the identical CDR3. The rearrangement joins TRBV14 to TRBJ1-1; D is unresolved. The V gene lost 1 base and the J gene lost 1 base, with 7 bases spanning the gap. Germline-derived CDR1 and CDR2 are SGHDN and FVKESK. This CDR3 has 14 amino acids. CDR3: CASSQVRGNTEAFF. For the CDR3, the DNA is TGTGCCAGCAGCCAAGTAAGAGGGAACACTGAAGCTTTCTTT.

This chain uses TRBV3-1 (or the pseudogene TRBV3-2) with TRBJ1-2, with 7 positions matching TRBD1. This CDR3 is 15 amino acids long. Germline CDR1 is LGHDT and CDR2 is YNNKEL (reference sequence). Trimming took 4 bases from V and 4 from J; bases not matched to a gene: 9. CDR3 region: CASSPGGWNVYGYTF. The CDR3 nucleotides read TGTGCCAGCAGCCCAGGGGGGTGGAATGTCTATGGCTACACCTTC.

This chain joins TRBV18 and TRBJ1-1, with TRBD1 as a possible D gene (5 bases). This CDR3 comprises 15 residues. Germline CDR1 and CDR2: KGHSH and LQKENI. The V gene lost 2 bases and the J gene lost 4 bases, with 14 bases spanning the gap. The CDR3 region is CASSPSHDRTTEAFF. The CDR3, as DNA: TGTGCCAGCTCACCAAGCCACGACAGAACCACTGAAGCTTTCTTT.

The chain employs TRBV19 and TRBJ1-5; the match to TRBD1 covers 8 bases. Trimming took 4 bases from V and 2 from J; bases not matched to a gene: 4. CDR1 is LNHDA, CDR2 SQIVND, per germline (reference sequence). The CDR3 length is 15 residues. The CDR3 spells CASSTTGGGNQPQHF. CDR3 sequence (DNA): TGTGCCAGTAGTACTACAGGGGGGGGCAATCAGCCCCAGCATTTT.

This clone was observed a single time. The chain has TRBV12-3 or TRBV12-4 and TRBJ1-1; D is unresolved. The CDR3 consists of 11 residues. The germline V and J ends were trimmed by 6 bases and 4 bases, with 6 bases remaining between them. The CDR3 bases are TGTGCCAGCAGCCATTCCACTGAAGCTTTCTTT. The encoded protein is CASSHSTEAFF.

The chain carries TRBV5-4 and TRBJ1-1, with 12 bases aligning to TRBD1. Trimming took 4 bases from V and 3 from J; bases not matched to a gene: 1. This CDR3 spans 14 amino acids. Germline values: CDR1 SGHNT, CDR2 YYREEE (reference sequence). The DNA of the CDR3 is TGTGCCAGCAGCGGGACAGGGGGCTACACTGAAGCTTTCTTT. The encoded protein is CASSGTGGYTEAFF.

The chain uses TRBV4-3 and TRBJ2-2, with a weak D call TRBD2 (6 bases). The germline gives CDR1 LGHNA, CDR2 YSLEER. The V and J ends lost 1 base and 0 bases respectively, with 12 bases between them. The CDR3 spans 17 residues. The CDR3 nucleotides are TGCGCCAGCAGCCAAGGGGCGGGATTAGCGAACACCGGGGAGCTGTTTTTT. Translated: CASSQGAGLANTGELFF.

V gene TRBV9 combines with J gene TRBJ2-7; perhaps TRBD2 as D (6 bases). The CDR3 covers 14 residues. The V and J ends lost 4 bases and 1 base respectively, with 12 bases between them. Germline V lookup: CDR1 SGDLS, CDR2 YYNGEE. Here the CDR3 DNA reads TGTGCCAGCAGCTCAGGAGGGCGGTCCTACGAGCAGTACTTC. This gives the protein CASSSGGRSYEQYF.